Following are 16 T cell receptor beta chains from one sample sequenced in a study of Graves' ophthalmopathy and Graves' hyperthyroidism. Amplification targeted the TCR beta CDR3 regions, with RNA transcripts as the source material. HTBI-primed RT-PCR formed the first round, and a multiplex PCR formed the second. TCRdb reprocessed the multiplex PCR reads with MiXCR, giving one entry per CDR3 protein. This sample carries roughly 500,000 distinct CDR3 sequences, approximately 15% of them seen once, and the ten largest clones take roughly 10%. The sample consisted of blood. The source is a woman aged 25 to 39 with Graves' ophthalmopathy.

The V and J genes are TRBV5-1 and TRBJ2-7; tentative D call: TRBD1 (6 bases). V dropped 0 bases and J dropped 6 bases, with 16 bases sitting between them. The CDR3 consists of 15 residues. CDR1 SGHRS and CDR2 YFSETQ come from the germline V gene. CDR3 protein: CASSLVAGEWGEQYF. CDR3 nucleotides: TGCGCCAGCAGCTTGGTAGCAGGGGAATGGGGCGAGCAGTACTTC.

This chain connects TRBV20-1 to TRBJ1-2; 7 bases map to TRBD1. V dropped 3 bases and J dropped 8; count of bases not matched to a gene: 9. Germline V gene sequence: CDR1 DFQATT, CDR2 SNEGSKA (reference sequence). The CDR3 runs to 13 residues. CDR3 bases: TGCAGTGCTAGGAACAGGGGATCGAGAGGCTACACCTTC. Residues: CSARNRGSRGYTF.

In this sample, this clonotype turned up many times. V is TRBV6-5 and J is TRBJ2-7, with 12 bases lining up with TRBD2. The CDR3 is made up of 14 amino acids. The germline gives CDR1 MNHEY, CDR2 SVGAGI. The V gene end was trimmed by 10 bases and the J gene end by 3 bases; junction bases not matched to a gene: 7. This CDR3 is CATKVTSGGYEQYF. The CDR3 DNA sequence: TGTGCCACCAAAGTGACTAGCGGGGGCTACGAGCAGTACTTC.

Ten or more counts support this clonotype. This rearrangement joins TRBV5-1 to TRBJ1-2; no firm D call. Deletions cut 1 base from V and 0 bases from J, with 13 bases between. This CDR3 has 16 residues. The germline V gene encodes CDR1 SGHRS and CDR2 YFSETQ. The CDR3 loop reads CASSLWSGETNYGYTF. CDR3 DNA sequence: TGCGCCAGCAGCTTGTGGTCGGGAGAAACTAACTATGGCTACACCTTC. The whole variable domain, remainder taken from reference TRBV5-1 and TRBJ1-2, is KAGVTQTPRYLIKTRGQQVTLSCSPISGHRSVSWYQQTPGQGLQFLFEYFSETQRNKGNFPGRFSGRQFSNSRSEMNVSTLELGDSALYLCASSLWSGETNYGYTFGSGTRLTVV.

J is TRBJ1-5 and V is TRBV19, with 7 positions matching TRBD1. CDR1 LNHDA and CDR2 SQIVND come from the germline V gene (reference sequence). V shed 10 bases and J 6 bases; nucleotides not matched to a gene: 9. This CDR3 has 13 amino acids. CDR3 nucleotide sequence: TGTGCCACCCAACAGGGGAACCCTCAGCCCCAGCATTTT. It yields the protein CATQQGNPQPQHF.

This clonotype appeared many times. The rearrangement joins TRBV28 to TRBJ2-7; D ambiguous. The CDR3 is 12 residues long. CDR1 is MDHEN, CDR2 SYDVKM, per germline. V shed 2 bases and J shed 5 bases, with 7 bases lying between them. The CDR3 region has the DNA TGTGCCAGCAGTTTAGGGTTCCACGAGCAGTACTTC. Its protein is CASSLGFHEQYF.

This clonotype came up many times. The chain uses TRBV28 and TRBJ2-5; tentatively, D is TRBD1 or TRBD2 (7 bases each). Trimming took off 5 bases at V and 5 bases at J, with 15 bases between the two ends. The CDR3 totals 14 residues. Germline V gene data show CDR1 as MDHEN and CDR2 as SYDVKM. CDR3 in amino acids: CASSPGGGLETQYF. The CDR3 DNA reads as TGTGCCAGCAGTCCAGGGGGGGGATTGGAGACCCAGTACTTC.

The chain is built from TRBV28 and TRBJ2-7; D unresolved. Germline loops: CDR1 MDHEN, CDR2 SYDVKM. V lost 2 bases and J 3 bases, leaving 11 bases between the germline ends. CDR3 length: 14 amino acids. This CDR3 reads CASSLHGGIYEQYF. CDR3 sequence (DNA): TGTGCCAGCAGTTTACACGGTGGAATCTACGAGCAGTACTTC. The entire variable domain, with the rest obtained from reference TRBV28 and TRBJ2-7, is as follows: DVKVTQSSRYLVKRTGEKVFLECVQDMDHENMFWYRQDPGLGLRLIYFSYDVKMKEKGDIPEGYSVSREKKERFSLILESASTNQTSMYLCASSLHGGIYEQYFGPGTRLTVT.

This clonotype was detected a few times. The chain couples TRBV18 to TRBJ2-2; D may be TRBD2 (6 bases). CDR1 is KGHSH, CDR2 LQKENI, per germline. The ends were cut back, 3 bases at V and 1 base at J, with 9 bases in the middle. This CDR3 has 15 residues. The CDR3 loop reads CASSPRDLNTGELFF. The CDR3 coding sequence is TGTGCCAGCTCACCCCGGGACTTGAACACCGGGGAGCTGTTTTTT.

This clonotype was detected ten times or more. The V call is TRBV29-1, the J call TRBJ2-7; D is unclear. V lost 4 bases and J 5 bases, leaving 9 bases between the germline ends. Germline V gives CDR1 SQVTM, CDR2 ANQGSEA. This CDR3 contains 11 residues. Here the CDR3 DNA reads TGCAGCGTTGGAGGCCCACACGAGCAGTACTTC. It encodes CSVGGPHEQYF.

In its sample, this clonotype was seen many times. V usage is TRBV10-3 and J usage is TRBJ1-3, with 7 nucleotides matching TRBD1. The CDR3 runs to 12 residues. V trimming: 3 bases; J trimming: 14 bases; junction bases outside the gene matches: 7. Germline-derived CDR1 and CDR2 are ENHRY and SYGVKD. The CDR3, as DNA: TGTGCCATCAGTGACCCAGGGACAGTTTTATATTTT. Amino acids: CAISDPGTVLYF.

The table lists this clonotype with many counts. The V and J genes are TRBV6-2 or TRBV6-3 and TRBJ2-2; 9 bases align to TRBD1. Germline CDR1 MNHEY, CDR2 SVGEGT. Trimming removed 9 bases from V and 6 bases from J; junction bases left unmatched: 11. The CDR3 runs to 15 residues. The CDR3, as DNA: TGTGCCAGTTTGCCCGGGACAGGGTATCCCGGGGAGCTGTTTTTT. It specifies CASLPGTGYPGELFF.

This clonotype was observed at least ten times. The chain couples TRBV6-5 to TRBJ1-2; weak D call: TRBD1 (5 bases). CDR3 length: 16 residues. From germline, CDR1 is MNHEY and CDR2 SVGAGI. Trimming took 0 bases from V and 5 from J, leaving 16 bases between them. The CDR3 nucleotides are TGTGCCAGCAGTTACTCGGTGGGACGCTCATTTTATGGCTACACCTTC. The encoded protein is CASSYSVGRSFYGYTF.

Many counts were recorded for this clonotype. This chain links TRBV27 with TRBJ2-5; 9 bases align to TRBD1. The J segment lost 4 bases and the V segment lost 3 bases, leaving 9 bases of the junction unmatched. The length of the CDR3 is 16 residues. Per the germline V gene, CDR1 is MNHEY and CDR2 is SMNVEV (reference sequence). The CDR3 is CASSLGGDRVPETQYF. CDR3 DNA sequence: TGTGCCAGCAGTTTGGGGGGGGACAGGGTCCCAGAGACCCAGTACTTC.

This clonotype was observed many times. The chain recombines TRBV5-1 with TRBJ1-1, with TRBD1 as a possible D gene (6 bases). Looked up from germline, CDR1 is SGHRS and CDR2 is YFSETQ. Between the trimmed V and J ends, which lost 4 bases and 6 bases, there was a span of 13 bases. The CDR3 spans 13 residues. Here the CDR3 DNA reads TGCGCCAGCAGCCACAGGGAGGTCGCTGAAGCTTTCTTT. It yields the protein CASSHREVAEAFF.

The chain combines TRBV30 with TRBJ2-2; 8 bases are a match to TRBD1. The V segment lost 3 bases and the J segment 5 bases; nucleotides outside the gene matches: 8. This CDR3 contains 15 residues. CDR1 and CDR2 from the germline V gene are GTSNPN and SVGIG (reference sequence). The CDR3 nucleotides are TGTGCCTGGAGCCTAGGACAGGGTCGGACCGGGGAGCTGTTTTTT. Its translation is CAWSLGQGRTGELFF. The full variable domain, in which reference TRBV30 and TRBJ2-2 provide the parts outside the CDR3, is SQTIHQWPATLVQPVGSPLSLECTVEGTSNPNLYWYRQAAGRGLQLLFYSVGIGQISSEVPQNLSASRPQDRQFILSSKKLLLSDSGFYLCAWSLGQGRTGELFFGEGSRLTVL.